This T cell receptor beta chain was retrieved from a study of T cells in narcolepsy. As for the study in general: Healthy controls were enrolled alongside patients with narcolepsy type 1 or type 2. Study results and limitations: Same-patient CSF and blood CD4+ T cell clonotypes included HCRT-specific and TRIB2-specific autoreactive ones. In some patient and control memory CD4+ samples, autoreactive clones were absent. Reportedly, autoreactive clonotypes were serially detected in patients' blood but not controls'.

Germline CDR1 is LNHDA and CDR2 is SQIVND (reference sequence). The CDR3 is 17 residues long. V shed 5 bases and J 0 bases; nucleotides not matched to a gene: 12. Data came from immunoSEQ multiplex PCR; TCRdb stores just in-frame clones and leaves some out. The sample has tens of thousands of clones, approximately 88% seen once. On this clone: Its target is unknown.

Sequenced: CD45RA- memory CD4+ T cells from PBMCs. The TCR originated in a human donor with narcolepsy. The chain uses TRBV19 and TRBJ1-2; 7 bases map to TRBD1. The CDR3 sequence: CASSPTGTVIANYGYTF. CDR3 coding DNA: TGTGCCAGTAGTCCCACCGGGACAGTGATAGCTAACTATGGCTACACCTTC.